A selection of T cell receptor beta chains follows, all from one sample in a study of radiation and T cells in renal cell carcinoma. The method was immunoSEQ multiplex PCR; TCRdb's version includes in-frame clones alone and lacks a portion of them. The table has around 140,000 clones, about 88% seen once. The sequencing used blood, collected from a patient whose treatment included radiotherapy and nephrectomy. Source of these receptors: a woman between 45 and 60 years old with renal cell carcinoma. Both conserved end residues are part of each CDR3. Fields, in order: clone size, J gene, D gene, V gene, CDR3 DNA, CDR3 protein. A D gene is named only where the DNA matches it firmly. Clone size, where shown, is once, few, many, or a class for clones that have expanded.

NA | TRBJ1-1 | NA | TRBV7-2 | TGTGCCAGCAGGCAGCAGGCTTCGAACACTGAAGCTTTCTTT | CASRQQASNTEAFF
NA | TRBJ2-7 | NA | TRBV5-1 | TGCGCCAGCAAAAGGAGGGGACTTCCTTACGAGCAGTACTTC | CASKRRGLPYEQYF
NA | TRBJ1-1 | NA | TRBV5-1 | TGCGCCAGCAGCTTGGTCGGCAGCGCGAACACTGAAGCTTTCTTT | CASSLVGSANTEAFF
NA | TRBJ1-5 | NA | TRBV28 | TGTGCCAGCAGTTACCCGCTCCGCGGGGAGACCCAGCATTTT | CASSYPLRGETQHF
NA | TRBJ2-2 | TRBD2 | TRBV9 | TGTGCCAGCAGCTTAAGGACTAGCGCGAACACCGGGGAGCTGTTTTTT | CASSLRTSANTGELFF
NA | TRBJ2-7 | NA | TRBV14 | TGTGCCAGCAGCCGGCCGGCCGGGACTCCCTCTTCCGAGCAGTACTTC | CASSRPAGTPSSEQYF
NA | TRBJ2-1 | TRBD2 | TRBV5-1 | TGCGCCAGCAGCAGGGATGGGACTAGCGGGTCCCGAGGTGTTAACAATGAGCAGTTCTTC | CASSRDGTSGSRGVNNEQFF
NA | TRBJ1-5 | TRBD1 | TRBV5-4 | TGTGCCAGCAGCCCGGACAGGAGCGGTCAGCCCCAGCATTTT | CASSPDRSGQPQHF
NA | TRBJ1-5 | NA | TRBV4-1 | TGCGCCAGCAGCCAGGGTGAGGGCAATCAGCCCCAGCATTTT | CASSQGEGNQPQHF
few | TRBJ2-6 | NA | TRBV2 | TGTGCCAGCAACAGTCTTAGCTCTGGGGCCAACGTCCTGACTTTC | CASNSLSSGANVLTF
NA | TRBJ2-7 | TRBD1 | TRBV28 | TGTGCCAGCAGTTTAGCGGACAGGGCTGAGCAGTACTTC | CASSLADRAEQYF
few | TRBJ1-5 | NA | TRBV4-2 | TGTGCCAGCAGCCGAGGGCCAAATCAGCCCCAGCATTTT | CASSRGPNQPQHF
NA | TRBJ1-4 | NA | TRBV7-8 | TGTGCCAGCAGCCATTGGGATGAAAAACTGTTTTTT | CASSHWDEKLFF
NA | TRBJ2-4 | NA | TRBV5-1 | TGCGCCAGCAGCTTGACGGTAGCCAAAAACATTCAGTACTTC | CASSLTVAKNIQYF
NA | TRBJ2-6 | NA | TRBV10-3 | TGTGCCATCCTACCGGGTTCCGGGGCCAACGTCCTGACTTTC | CAILPGSGANVLTF
NA | TRBJ2-3 | NA | TRBV7-2 | TGTGCCAGCAGCCAGCGGTTTCGAGATACGCAGTATTTT | CASSQRFRDTQYF
NA | TRBJ1-5 | NA | TRBV19 | TGTGCCAGTAGGGTAGGGGATGGCAATCAGCCCCAGCATTTT | CASRVGDGNQPQHF
few | TRBJ2-7 | NA | TRBV7-2 | TGTGCCAGCAGCTTGGGGGTTAGTTACGAGCAGTACTTC | CASSLGVSYEQYF
NA | TRBJ2-7 | NA | TRBV9 | TGTGCCAGCAGCGTAGGTCCAGGGCGGGAGCAGTACTTC | CASSVGPGREQYF
NA | TRBJ2-7 | NA | TRBV30 | TGTGCCTGGAGTCCCGGGACGGACTACGAGCAGTACTTC | CAWSPGTDYEQYF
NA | TRBJ1-6 | TRBD1 | TRBV30 | TGTGCCTGGATTAAGAGAGGACAGGGGAATAATTCACCCCTCCACTTT | CAWIKRGQGNNSPLHF
few | TRBJ1-2 | NA | TRBV19 | TGTGCCAGTAGTATTCTCATATCCGGCGGCTACACCTTC | CASSILISGGYTF